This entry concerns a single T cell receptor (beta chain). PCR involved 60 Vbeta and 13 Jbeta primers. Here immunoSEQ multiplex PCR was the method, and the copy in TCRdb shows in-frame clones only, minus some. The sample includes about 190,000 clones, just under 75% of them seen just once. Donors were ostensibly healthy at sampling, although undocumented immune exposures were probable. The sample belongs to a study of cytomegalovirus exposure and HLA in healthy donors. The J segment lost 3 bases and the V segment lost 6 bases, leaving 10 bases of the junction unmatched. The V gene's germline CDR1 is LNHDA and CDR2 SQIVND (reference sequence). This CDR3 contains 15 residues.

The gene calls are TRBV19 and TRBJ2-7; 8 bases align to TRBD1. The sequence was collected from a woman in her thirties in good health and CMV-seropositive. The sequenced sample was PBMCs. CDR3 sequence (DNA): TGTGCCAGTAGGGCCGGGACAGGAACCATCTACGAGCAGTACTTC. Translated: CASRAGTGTIYEQYF.